These 12 T cell receptor beta chains originate from one sample sequenced in a study of pediatric ulcerative colitis. Rectal tissue came from one to two pinch biopsies taken at colonoscopy. Here immunoSEQ multiplex PCR was the method, and the copy in TCRdb shows in-frame clones only, minus some. The table includes tens of thousands of clones, 60% to 75% detected once. Sequenced sample: gut tissue. The source is a boy under 18 with severe ulcerative colitis.

The gene calls are TRBV10-2 and TRBJ1-6; D is undetermined. Germline CDR1 reads WSHSY; CDR2 reads SAAADI. With 7 bases removed from V and 11 bases from J, the gap between germline ends came to 15 bases. The CDR3 is 13 residues long. CDR3 DNA sequence: TGCGCCAGCACCCACGGCCCTATGACACCCCTCCACTTT. Its protein is CASTHGPMTPLHF.

This clone was observed a few times. The genes are TRBV28 and TRBJ2-5, with TRBD2 identical over 8 bases. Germline V CDR1 and CDR2: MDHEN, SYDVKM. Trimming removed 9 bases from V and 5 bases from J; junction bases left unmatched: 8. This CDR3 has 13 residues. As DNA, the CDR3 is TGTGCCAGGGGAGCGGGGGAGGGGGAGACCCAGTACTTC. Its protein is CARGAGEGETQYF.

This chain links TRBV2 with TRBJ1-1; 9 positions agree with TRBD1. Per the germline V gene, CDR1 is SNHLY and CDR2 is FYNNEI. The V and J ends lost 6 bases and 0 bases, in that order; junction bases with no gene match: 2. This CDR3 spans 14 amino acids. In DNA, the CDR3 is TGTGCCAGCAGGCGACAGGGGGTGAACACTGAAGCTTTCTTT. Its translation: CASRRQGVNTEAFF. The whole variable domain, filled in from reference TRBV2 and TRBJ1-1, reads EPEVTQTPSHQVTQMGQEVILRCVPISNHLYFYWYRQILGQKVEFLVSFYNNEISEKSEIFDDQFSVERPDGSNFTLKIRSTKLEDSAMYFCASRRQGVNTEAFFGQGTRLTVV.

This chain connects TRBV2 to TRBJ1-2, with D possibly TRBD1 on 5 matching bases. This CDR3 comprises 12 residues. With 6 bases removed from V and 8 bases from J, the gap between germline ends came to 13 bases. Germline V CDR1 and CDR2: SNHLY, FYNNEI. The CDR3: CASRTGGWGYTF. The CDR3 bases are TGTGCCAGCAGGACCGGGGGTTGGGGCTACACCTTC.

This chain connects TRBV28 to TRBJ1-4; D is unresolved. The CDR3 loop spans 11 amino acids. V lost 5 bases and J lost 5, with 3 bases in between. The germline V gene encodes CDR1 MDHEN and CDR2 SYDVKM. Here the CDR3 reads CASSQNEKLFF. The CDR3, as DNA: TGTGCCAGCAGTCAAAATGAAAAACTGTTTTTT.

This chain joins TRBV5-1 and TRBJ2-2, with D perhaps matching TRBD1 (5 bases). The CDR3 extends over 14 amino acids. Germline V lookup: CDR1 SGHRS, CDR2 YFSETQ. Trimming removed 4 bases at V and 3 bases at J, with 10 bases between. DNA for the CDR3: TGCGCCAGCAGCACAGACAGACACACCGGGGAGCTGTTTTTT. Its protein product is CASSTDRHTGELFF.

The chain joins TRBV4-1 to TRBJ1-5, with 7 bases lining up with TRBD1. The V and J ends lost 0 bases and 5 bases, in that order; junction bases with no gene match: 4. This CDR3 contains 15 residues. Looked up from germline, CDR1 is MGHRA and CDR2 is YSYEKL. CDR3 nucleotides: TGCGCCAGCAGCCAAGAGGGCAGGGGGTATCAGCCCCAGCATTTT. Amino acid sequence: CASSQEGRGYQPQHF.

In this sample, this clone turned up a few times. The gene calls are TRBV18 and TRBJ1-3, with 12 bases matching TRBD1. CDR3 length: 18 residues. Germline-derived CDR1 and CDR2 are KGHSH and LQKENI. The ends lost 3 bases at V and 0 bases at J; junction bases unmatched: 6. CDR3 sequence: CASSPGTGGRVSGNTIYF. The CDR3 bases are TGTGCCAGCTCACCTGGGACAGGGGGCCGCGTCTCTGGAAACACCATATATTTT.

For the CDR3, the DNA is TGCAGCGTTGAAGATCGGCTGCGGTCTACAGCAGATACGCAGTATTTT. It encodes CSVEDRLRSTADTQYF. The gene calls are TRBV29-1 and TRBJ2-3; D not resolved. CDR1 SQVTM and CDR2 ANQGSEA come from the germline V gene. This CDR3 contains 16 residues. Between the trimmed V and J ends, which lost 0 bases and 4 bases, there was a span of 17 bases.

The chain has TRBV14 and TRBJ1-6; D remains ambiguous. V was shortened by 0 bases and J by 9 bases, with 12 bases between the two germline ends. Germline CDR1 is SGHDN and CDR2 is FVKESK. This CDR3 region has 15 residues. CDR3 residues: CASSQDGFLSSPLHF. DNA for the CDR3: TGTGCCAGCAGCCAAGACGGGTTTTTGAGTTCACCCCTCCACTTT.

The chain links TRBV18 to TRBJ2-1, with 10 bases that match TRBD2. This CDR3 has 15 amino acids. The V segment lost 4 bases and the J segment 6 bases; nucleotides outside the gene matches: 6. The germline CDR1 and CDR2 sequences are KGHSH and LQKENI. As DNA, the CDR3 is TGTGCCAGCTCACTTAGCGGGGGGCAGGCCAATGAGCAGTTCTTC. Encoded protein: CASSLSGGQANEQFF.

J is TRBJ1-1 and V is TRBV7-3; possibly TRBD1 for D (5 bases). This CDR3 region has 14 residues. CDR1 and CDR2 (germline): SGHTA, FQGTGA. Trimming removed 2 bases at V and 3 bases at J, with 10 bases between. The CDR3 here is CASSLAGLDTEAFF. In nucleotides, the CDR3 is TGTGCCAGCAGCTTAGCGGGGCTAGACACTGAAGCTTTCTTT. The full variable domain, its missing parts supplied by reference TRBV7-3 and TRBJ1-1, is GAGVSQTPSNKVTEKGKYVELRCDPISGHTALYWYRQSLGQGPEFLIYFQGTGAADDSGLPNDRFFAVRPEGSVSTLKIQRTERGDSAVYLCASSLAGLDTEAFFGQGTRLTVV.